This T cell receptor (beta chain) was sequenced for a study of shared clonotypes between healthy human individuals (TCRdb year 2020). General notes on the study: The cohort comprised a couple of women and three men aged 18 to 49 years. To estimate repertoire size and how much clonotype sharing occurs between individuals, the study deeply sequenced the blood TCR repertoires of several healthy adults. Different laboratories and diverse techniques were used to prepare libraries and sequence TCR repertoires, to increase sequencing depth and limit assay-specific biases. Leukapheresis yielded between about 0.85 and 9 billion PBMCs per donor. For each donor, CD4 naive and CD4 memory were each given three plates, CD8 naive was given two plates, and CD8 memory was given one plate. Results the study describes overall, beyond this receptor: Because the study included a small number of donors, the genetic and exposure-history diversity represented was limited. When several donors were compared, the shared fraction of clonotypes was approximately 5% for naive CD4, 3.5% to 4% for naive CD8, about 2.4% for memory CD4, and 0.4% for memory CD8. Only blood was sampled, and tissue TCR repertoires likely differ from those in blood. Based on pairwise subsampling, the degree of clonotype sharing among donors was expected to be affected by sequencing depth. Larger estimated clonotype richness was generally found for naive subsets than for memory subsets. Rarefaction of sorted-subset datasets indicated incomplete sequencing despite the large sequencing depth. Compared with non-shared clonotypes, clonotypes shared by all four sorted-subset donors had higher generation probabilities.

The CDR3 runs 16 amino acids, cysteine and phenylalanine included. The CDR3 DNA has 48 bases and is translated from base 1. For CDR1 and CDR2, the germline V gene lists SGHRS and YFSETQ. Trimming takes 0 bases off V and 3 bases off J; junction bases not matched to a gene: 7. On this clone: Its antigen remains undetermined. Base qualities are not at hand, and no much larger clone is one base apart.

The donors were healthy, HIV-negative adults with no recently reported acute infections or vaccinations. All donors were Caucasian adults living in Nashville, Tennessee, USA. CD4+ T cells were enriched by magnetic negative selection, after which naive cells were positively selected on CD45RA and the negative fraction was taken as the memory subset. After blood collection by leukapheresis, PBMCs were isolated using Ficoll-Histopaque density gradient centrifugation and then cryopreserved in the vapor phase of liquid nitrogen. Analytical flow cytometry was used to check the purity and quantity of every magnetically sorted T cell population. Genomic DNA was isolated from every sorted fraction and measured by UV absorbance on a Nanodrop 2000c. Using the deep immunoSEQ assay, TCR CDR3 regions were amplified from genomic DNA by multiplex PCR. Genomic DNA extracted from each cell subset was distributed evenly over all wells of several immunoSEQ 96-well plates, and each plate served as one replicate. Each replicate PCR for sorted subsets received about 180 ng genomic DNA, equal to 28,000 or so T cell genomes. The purified libraries were quantified using a Qubit 3.0 fluorometer, sized with a Bioanalyzer 2100, and then quantified again using the KAPA Library Quantification kit. Every immunoSEQ 96-well plate was sequenced on a separate single-read 150-cycle Illumina NextSeq 550 flow cell. The study's own analysis went as follows. Because only junctional sequences without quality scores were contained in the immunoSEQ output, filtering matching that applied to full-length reads could not be performed. Sequences were annotated with PyIR, a Python wrapper for IgBLAST v1.9, using IMGT germline references to assign V/J genes and CDR3. Reads were filtered out if the reads had weak V/J assignments (E-value above 1e-6), no CDR3, stop codons, out-of-frame junctions, or ambiguous translated residues. V3J clonotypes were defined by identical inferred V gene, J gene, and CDR3 amino acid sequence. To compute the percentage overlap between repertoires, the number of shared unique clonotypes was divided by the size of the smaller repertoire. RTK rarefaction, the Chao1 estimator, and Recon v2.1 estimates of unobserved clonotypes were used to assess repertoire richness. For all TCRbeta clonotypes obtained by the gDNA method from a few donors, generation probabilities were computed with OLGA. As stored in TCRdb, this immuneACCESS dataset retains in-frame rearrangements with V and J assigned. A fraction of the clones does not appear; measured against another copy, unresolved V genes explain less than half of the discrepancy, and the remainder lacks a known reason. V, J and clone size derive from that table, while D and trimming were established from the DNA sequence. This sample comprises a few million clones, approximately 90% of them detected only once. The ten largest clonotypes hold about 0.41% of the sample.

The source is a man aged 18 to 35 in good health. Some clones in this sample may be carry-over from other donors' samples. The material sequenced was naive CD4+ T cells from PBMCs. Read against the paper, the sample's cell subset or site label means: CD45RA+ positively selected. The V and J segments used are TRBV5-1 and TRBJ2-7, and 9 junction bases match TRBD2. DNA sequence: TGCGCCAGCAGCTTGGTGAGGGCTAGCGGGAACTACGAGCAGTACTTC. Its protein reads: CASSLVRASGNYEQYF.